The clone carrying this TCR beta chain was counted once. Its target is unknown. Distinct nucleotide sequences in the sample also encode this CDR3. A marrow graft followed busulfan-fludarabine conditioning, with cyclophosphamide on days +3 and +4. The entry originates in a study of T cells after posttransplantation cyclophosphamide. Study observations and caveats: Skin or GI-infiltrating T cells shared few TRB sequences with blood. After PTCy, TRB diversity resembled that of CNI/methotrexate controls. Donor CD8+ memory clones often dominated recipient blood repertoires at later times.

TCRdb's table, derived via immunoSEQ multiplex PCR, lists solely in-frame clones and lacks some. The sample contains about 8,000 clones, approximately 80% of which appear only once. This clonotype was obtained from a female patient between 40 and 55 years old who received an allogeneic stem cell transplant from a related donor, was CMV-positive, and had no GVHD. Some T cells may arise from the graft donor. The input for sequencing was CD4+ T cells sorted from blood, taken 950 to 1,200 days after allogeneic stem cell transplant with posttransplant cyclophosphamide.

The CDR3 loop is CASSTDRGYNSPLHF. The CDR3 nucleotides read TGTGCCAGCAGTACGGACCGGGGATATAATTCACCCCTCCACTTT. The V and J genes are TRBV28 and TRBJ1-6; D uncertain. Germline V gene lookup returns CDR1 MDHEN and CDR2 SYDVKM. The V and J ends lost 5 bases and 4 bases respectively, with 12 bases between them. The CDR3 runs 15 residues.